This T cell receptor (beta chain) was identified during a study of regulatory T cells in long-lasting Graves disease. Relying on iRepertoire HTBI primers and Arm-PCR of CDR3 regions, the team built TCR beta libraries. TCRdb fed the multiplex PCR reads into MiXCR, producing one record per CDR3 protein. The repertoire holds about 660,000 distinct CDR3 sequences, with around 30% as singletons. CDR3 size: 15 residues. The V gene end was trimmed by 8 bases and the J gene end by 2 bases; junction bases not matched to a gene: 3. Germline values: CDR1 MNHNS, CDR2 SASEGT. The time point was: persistent/refractory GD, antithyroid drugs over 5 years with positive TRAb. Isolated PBMC RNA provided the starting material for the TCR library. This clonotype was counted ten times or more.

The sequencing here drew on peripheral blood mononuclear cells (PBMCs), taken when the disease was refractory, from a patient treated with antithyroid drugs. This receptor was taken from a female donor with Graves disease. This sequence joins TRBV6-1 and TRBJ2-6; 10 nucleotides agree with TRBD1. CDR3 DNA sequence: TGTGCCAGCTGGGGACAGGGGACTGGGGCCAACGTCCTGACTTTC. This gives the protein CASWGQGTGANVLTF.